The 19 T cell receptor beta chains reported below all come from one sample, sequenced in a study of vaccination and CD4 T cells after COVID-19. At the Johns Hopkins FTIC core, DNA taken from cultured CD4+ T cells was sequenced by way of the Oncomine TCR Beta short-read assay. MiXCR, run by TCRdb on the PCR reads, gives a single entry per CDR3 protein. The top ten clones hold 4% of a sample with almost 20,000 distinct CDR3 sequences, approximately 45% of them seen once. Treatment in this sample: roughly 10-day PBMC culture with coronavirus spike peptide pools or control peptides (ViraFEST assay). These receptors have no identified antigens. The sequencing here drew on CD4+ T cells from blood, cultured in vitro, taken before SARS-CoV-2 vaccination. Receptor source: a human donor who had recovered from COVID-19.

The rearrangement joins TRBV5-1 to TRBJ2-2; 11 bases align to TRBD2. The CDR3 has 18 amino acids. V trimming: 4 bases; J trimming: 4 bases; junction bases outside the gene matches: 12. Germline V CDR1 and CDR2: SGHRS, YFSETQ. The CDR3 is CASSKQGLAGGLTGELFF. CDR3 DNA: TGCGCCAGCAGCAAGCAGGGGCTAGCGGGGGGCCTCACCGGGGAGCTGTTTTTT.

This clonotype showed up just a few times. This rearrangement joins TRBV28 to TRBJ2-5, with 8 bases that match TRBD1. The length of the CDR3 is 16 residues. In germline, CDR1 is MDHEN, CDR2 SYDVKM. Germline trimming cut 4 bases from V and 4 bases from J; bases unmatched to any gene: 11. CDR3 protein: CASSSPSAGGGETQYF. CDR3 coding DNA: TGTGCCAGCAGTTCCCCATCGGCAGGGGGCGGAGAGACCCAGTACTTC.

CDR3 nucleotides: TGTGCCAGCGTAGGGTATCGGCCGGAGACCCAGTACTTC. Protein product: CASVGYRPETQYF. This chain uses TRBV25-1 with TRBJ2-5; D is ambiguous. V was cut by 8 bases and J by 5 bases, with 15 bases left in between. The CDR3 has 13 residues. Germline CDR1 reads MGHDK; CDR2 reads SYGVNS.

The chain combines TRBV2 with TRBJ1-1; TRBD1 agrees at 8 bases. CDR1 SNHLY and CDR2 FYNNEI come from the germline V gene. This CDR3 is built from 13 residues. The trim removed 5 bases at V and 9 bases at J, leaving 8 bases unmatched. DNA of the CDR3: TGTGCCAGCAGTCTCGGACAGGGAGCAAAAGCTTTCTTT. Translating gives CASSLGQGAKAFF.

This clonotype occurred a few times. V gene TRBV11-3 combines with J gene TRBJ1-1, with D uncertain. CDR3 size: 15 residues. V was cut by 5 bases and J by 4 bases, with 17 bases left in between. CDR1 is SGHNT, CDR2 YENEEA, per germline. CDR3 region: CASSPTRTVGTEAFF. CDR3 nucleotides: TGTGCCAGCAGCCCCACCCGAACGGTGGGCACTGAAGCTTTCTTT.

This chain uses TRBV29-1 with TRBJ1-4; D remains unclear. Looked up from germline, CDR1 is SQVTM and CDR2 is ANQGSEA. V was trimmed by 3 bases and J by 3 bases, leaving 8 bases between them. The CDR3 sequence is 13 residues long. CDR3 coding DNA: TGCAGCGTTGAGATTGGGGCTAATGAAAAACTGTTTTTT. Encoded protein: CSVEIGANEKLFF.

This clonotype was seen once. This chain connects TRBV10-3 to TRBJ2-5, with D possibly matching TRBD1 (5 bases). V dropped 0 bases and J dropped 10 bases, with 12 bases sitting between them. The CDR3 contains 13 residues. Per the germline V gene, CDR1 is ENHRY and CDR2 is SYGVKD. The CDR3: CAISESKQDHQYF. As DNA, the CDR3 is TGTGCCATCAGTGAGTCGAAACAGGACCACCAGTACTTC.

The chain couples TRBV7-9 to TRBJ1-2; no reliable D call. Germline V gives CDR1 SEHNR, CDR2 FQNEAQ (reference sequence). With 3 bases removed from V and 7 bases from J, the gap between germline ends came to 12 bases. The CDR3 has 13 residues. The CDR3 spells CASSFRDNLGYTF. As DNA, the CDR3 is TGTGCCAGCAGCTTTCGAGACAATCTTGGCTACACCTTC.

The V gene is TRBV27, the J gene TRBJ2-6, with 7 bases fitting TRBD2. CDR3 length: 17 amino acids. Germline V gene lookup returns CDR1 MNHEY and CDR2 SMNVEV (reference sequence). Trimming took 2 bases from V and 0 from J; bases not matched to a gene: 4. The CDR3 is CASSLLGRASGANVLTF. DNA of the CDR3: TGTGCCAGCAGTTTACTGGGGAGGGCCTCTGGGGCCAACGTCCTGACTTTC.

J is TRBJ1-2 and V is TRBV28; TRBD1 matches at 8 bases. The CDR3 loop spans 13 amino acids. Unmatched junction bases numbered 5, after V lost 3 bases and J lost 8 bases. Germline CDR1 and CDR2: MDHEN and SYDVKM. The CDR3 region is CASSFRSGGGYTF. As DNA, the CDR3 is TGTGCCAGCAGTTTCAGGTCAGGGGGCGGCTACACCTTC.

This clonotype showed up just a few times. The V call is TRBV20-1, the J call TRBJ1-2, with 9 bases identical to TRBD1. The CDR3 spans 14 residues. V lost 5 bases, J lost 5 bases, and 9 bases stayed unmatched. Germline assignment: CDR1 DFQATT and CDR2 SNEGSKA (reference sequence). CDR3 region: CSAGNRDRVYGYTF. The CDR3 DNA sequence: TGCAGTGCTGGGAACCGGGACAGGGTTTATGGCTACACCTTC.

The chain employs TRBV6-5 and TRBJ1-2; D is undetermined. V was cut by 2 bases and J by 3 bases, with 13 bases left in between. Germline V gene sequence: CDR1 MNHEY, CDR2 SVGAGI. The CDR3 contains 15 residues. This CDR3 is CASSYDSISDYGYTF. In DNA form, the CDR3 reads TGTGCCAGCAGTTACGATAGCATATCGGACTATGGCTACACCTTC.

The CDR3 protein is CASRATGYTEAFF. CDR3 DNA sequence: TGTGCCAGTAGGGCAACAGGGTACACTGAAGCTTTCTTT. This rearrangement joins TRBV19 to TRBJ1-1; TRBD1 might be the D (6 bases). The germline gives CDR1 LNHDA, CDR2 SQIVND (reference sequence). Trimming stripped 6 bases from V and 3 bases from J, with 11 bases between. The CDR3 spans 13 residues.

The genes are TRBV5-4 and TRBJ2-6, with D unresolved. The CDR3 consists of 15 residues. Trimming took off 3 bases at V and 9 bases at J, with 16 bases between the two ends. Germline V lookup: CDR1 SGHNT, CDR2 YYREEE (reference sequence). For the CDR3, the DNA is TGTGCCAGCAGCTCTAGGAGTCGAGAGATCAACGTCCTGACTTTC. It codes for CASSSRSREINVLTF.

This sequence joins TRBV24-1 and TRBJ2-3; tentative D call: TRBD2 (5 bases). CDR1 and CDR2 (germline): KGHDR, SFDVKD. The V end was cut by 2 bases, the J end by 0 bases, with 8 bases between. This CDR3 has 15 residues. The chain's CDR3 is CATSDSAVSTDTQYF. The CDR3 nucleotides are TGTGCCACCAGTGATTCAGCGGTGAGCACAGATACGCAGTATTTT.

The gene calls are TRBV12-3 or TRBV12-4 and TRBJ1-2; no reliable D call. Trimming shortened V by 1 base and J by 6 bases, and 6 bases separated the two germline ends. This CDR3 spans 12 amino acids. Here the CDR3 reads CASSLVLNGYTF. Written as DNA, the CDR3 is TGTGCCAGCAGTTTAGTACTGAATGGCTACACCTTC.

The chain uses TRBV20-1 and TRBJ1-6; 7 nucleotides line up with TRBD1. The CDR3 spans 15 residues. The trim removed 0 bases at V and 5 bases at J, leaving 4 bases unmatched. Germline values: CDR1 DFQATT, CDR2 SNEGSKA (reference sequence). CDR3 sequence: CSARERTGDNSPLHF. The CDR3 nucleotides are TGCAGTGCTAGAGAAAGGACAGGTGATAATTCACCCCTCCACTTT.

This clonotype was detected once. The J gene is TRBJ2-1, the V gene TRBV14; D could derive from TRBD1 or TRBD2 (5 bases each). The V gene lost 3 bases and the J gene lost 1 base, with 10 bases spanning the gap. The CDR3 runs to 15 residues. Per the germline V gene, CDR1 is SGHDN and CDR2 is FVKESK. The CDR3 sequence: CASSQKGRSYNEQFF. The DNA for the CDR3 is TGTGCCAGCAGCCAGAAGGGACGATCCTACAATGAGCAGTTCTTC.

The CDR3 is CASSVDGAYNSPLHF. CDR3 nucleotide sequence: TGTGCCAGCAGCGTAGATGGGGCCTATAATTCACCCCTCCACTTT. The V call is TRBV9, the J call TRBJ1-6, with D uncertain. The V gene lost 0 bases and the J gene lost 2 bases, with 6 bases spanning the gap. The germline CDR1 and CDR2 sequences are SGDLS and YYNGEE. This CDR3 region has 15 residues. Together with reference TRBV9 and TRBJ1-6, the CDR3 gives the full variable domain: DSGVTQTPKHLITATGQRVTLRCSPRSGDLSVYWYQQSLDQGLQFLIQYYNGEERAKGNILERFSAQQFPDLHSELNLSSLELGDSALYFCASSVDGAYNSPLHFGNGTRLTVT.